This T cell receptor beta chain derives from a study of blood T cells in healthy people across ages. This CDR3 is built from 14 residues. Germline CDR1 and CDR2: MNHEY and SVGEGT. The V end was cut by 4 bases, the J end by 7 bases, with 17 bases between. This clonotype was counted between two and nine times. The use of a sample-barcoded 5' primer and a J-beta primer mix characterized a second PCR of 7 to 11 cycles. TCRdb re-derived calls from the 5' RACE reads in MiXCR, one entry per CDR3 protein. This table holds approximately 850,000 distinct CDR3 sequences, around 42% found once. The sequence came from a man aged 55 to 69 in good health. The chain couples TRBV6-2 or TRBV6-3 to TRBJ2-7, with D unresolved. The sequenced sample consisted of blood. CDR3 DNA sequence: TGTGCCAGCAGTTCCGGGCCGAGGATGTGGGAGCAGTACTTC. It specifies CASSSGPRMWEQYF.